Listed below are T cell receptor beta chains from one sample, sequenced in a study of cytomegalovirus exposure and HLA in healthy donors. Sequenced by immunoSEQ multiplex PCR; TCRdb stores in-frame clones only, minus some. The table lists about 110,000 clones, roughly 70% of them singletons, with roughly 10% in the top ten. The specimen sequenced was PBMCs. These receptors were obtained from a man aged 35-49 years in good health and CMV-seropositive. Both conserved end residues are part of each CDR3. Fields, in order: clone size, J gene, V gene, D gene, CDR3 DNA, CDR3 protein. A D gene is named only where the DNA matches it firmly. Clone size is given for some rows only: seen once, a few or many times, or a class if the clone is expanded.

abundance: NA
j_gene: TRBJ2-4
v_gene: TRBV2
d_gene: NA
CDR3nt: TGTGCCAGCAGTGATGGCAGTAAAAACATTCAGTACTTC
CDR3aa: CASSDGSKNIQYF

abundance: NA
j_gene: TRBJ1-5
v_gene: TRBV6-1
d_gene: TRBD1
CDR3nt: TGTGCCAGCAGATACCGGGACAGGGTAAATCAGCCCCAGCATTTT
CDR3aa: CASRYRDRVNQPQHF

abundance: NA
j_gene: TRBJ2-3
v_gene: TRBV4-3
d_gene: TRBD2
CDR3nt: TGCGCCAGCAGCCAAGGGCTAGCGGGAAGCACAGATACGCAGTATTTT
CDR3aa: CASSQGLAGSTDTQYF

abundance: NA
j_gene: TRBJ1-1
v_gene: TRBV10-1
d_gene: TRBD1
CDR3nt: TGCGCCAGCAGTGAGAACAGGGGGACGACTGAAGCTTTCTTT
CDR3aa: CASSENRGTTEAFF

abundance: NA
j_gene: TRBJ2-3
v_gene: TRBV5-1
d_gene: NA
CDR3nt: TGCGCCAGCAGCTTGGGCCAGCGGGGCACAGATACGCAGTATTTT
CDR3aa: CASSLGQRGTDTQYF

abundance: NA
j_gene: TRBJ2-5
v_gene: TRBV7-9
d_gene: TRBD1
CDR3nt: TGTGCCAGCAGCCCCGGAACAGGGGGGTCGGAGACCCAGTACTTC
CDR3aa: CASSPGTGGSETQYF

abundance: NA
j_gene: TRBJ2-7
v_gene: TRBV27
d_gene: NA
CDR3nt: TGTGCCAGCAGTCTATCGCCCGGGATCCAAACCGAGCAGTACTTC
CDR3aa: CASSLSPGIQTEQYF

abundance: once
j_gene: TRBJ1-2
v_gene: TRBV18
d_gene: NA
CDR3nt: TGTGCCAGCTCAGCGGACACGGCTAACTATGGCTACACCTTC
CDR3aa: CASSADTANYGYTF

abundance: NA
j_gene: TRBJ2-3
v_gene: TRBV13
d_gene: NA
CDR3nt: TGTGCCAGCAGCTGGACGGGAGCTTTGGATACGCAGTATTTT
CDR3aa: CASSWTGALDTQYF

abundance: NA
j_gene: TRBJ2-3
v_gene: TRBV6-5
d_gene: NA
CDR3nt: TGTGCCAGCAGTTACTCGAGGCTAGAGACGCAGTATTTT
CDR3aa: CASSYSRLETQYF

abundance: NA
j_gene: TRBJ2-7
v_gene: TRBV30
d_gene: TRBD1
CDR3nt: TGTGCCTGGACCTCCCCGGGACAGGGGGTCTACGAGCAGTACTTC
CDR3aa: CAWTSPGQGVYEQYF

abundance: NA
j_gene: TRBJ2-1
v_gene: TRBV5-1
d_gene: NA
CDR3nt: TGCGCCAGCAGTCCCGGATCCGACTACTACAATGAGCAGTTCTTC
CDR3aa: CASSPGSDYYNEQFF

abundance: NA
j_gene: TRBJ2-2
v_gene: TRBV4-1
d_gene: NA
CDR3nt: TGCGCCAGCAGCCAAGGCTTCCTAGCGTCTTACACTAACGCGAACACCGGGGAGCTGTTTTTT
CDR3aa: CASSQGFLASYTNANTGELFF

abundance: NA
j_gene: TRBJ2-4
v_gene: TRBV29-1
d_gene: TRBD2
CDR3nt: TGCAGCGTTGTGGGAGGGGACAAAAACATTCAGTACTTC
CDR3aa: CSVVGGDKNIQYF

abundance: NA
j_gene: TRBJ2-1
v_gene: TRBV9
d_gene: NA
CDR3nt: TGTGCCAGCAGCGTAGTCGGACTTGTGAGCTCCTACAATGAGCAGTTCTTC
CDR3aa: CASSVVGLVSSYNEQFF

abundance: NA
j_gene: TRBJ2-3
v_gene: TRBV5-1
d_gene: NA
CDR3nt: TGCGCCAGCAGCCCCTCGGGAAGGACAGATACGCAGTATTTT
CDR3aa: CASSPSGRTDTQYF

abundance: NA
j_gene: TRBJ2-3
v_gene: TRBV6-6
d_gene: TRBD2
CDR3nt: TGTGCCAGCGGCGAGCGGGATAGCACAGATACGCAGTATTTT
CDR3aa: CASGERDSTDTQYF

abundance: NA
j_gene: TRBJ2-3
v_gene: TRBV2
d_gene: NA
CDR3nt: TGTGCCAGCAGTGGGCCTTCGGGAGATACGCAGTATTTT
CDR3aa: CASSGPSGDTQYF

abundance: few
j_gene: TRBJ2-1
v_gene: TRBV4-2
d_gene: TRBD2
CDR3nt: TGTGCCAGCAGCCAGGGACTAGCGGGAGCGCTCTACAATGAGCAGTTCTTC
CDR3aa: CASSQGLAGALYNEQFF

abundance: NA
j_gene: TRBJ2-1
v_gene: TRBV2
d_gene: NA
CDR3nt: TGTGCCAGCAGTGGTGCCGGGAGCCGATCCTACAATGAGCAGTTCTTC
CDR3aa: CASSGAGSRSYNEQFF

abundance: NA
j_gene: TRBJ2-1
v_gene: TRBV5-6
d_gene: TRBD2
CDR3nt: TGTGCCAGCAGCTTCACCAGGACTAGCGGGGCCTCCTACAATGAGCAGTTCTTC
CDR3aa: CASSFTRTSGASYNEQFF

abundance: NA
j_gene: TRBJ2-3
v_gene: TRBV9
d_gene: TRBD2
CDR3nt: TGTGCCAGCAGCGTAGCTTGGGCTAGCGGGGGCACAGATACGCAGTATTTT
CDR3aa: CASSVAWASGGTDTQYF

abundance: NA
j_gene: TRBJ1-5
v_gene: TRBV19
d_gene: NA
CDR3nt: TGTGCCAGTAGTCTGGGACATAGCAATCAGCCCCAGCATTTT
CDR3aa: CASSLGHSNQPQHF

abundance: NA
j_gene: TRBJ1-6
v_gene: TRBV10-1
d_gene: TRBD1
CDR3nt: TGCGCCAGCCAGGGGGATTGGAATTCACCCCTCCACTTT
CDR3aa: CASQGDWNSPLHF

abundance: NA
j_gene: TRBJ1-2
v_gene: TRBV15
d_gene: NA
CDR3nt: TGTGCCACCAGCAGAGACCAGGGGTGGTCCTATGGCTACACCTTC
CDR3aa: CATSRDQGWSYGYTF

abundance: NA
j_gene: TRBJ2-2
v_gene: TRBV30
d_gene: TRBD2
CDR3nt: TGTGCCTGCAAGCGGGAGCATCGGGATGTCGGGGAGCTGTTTTTT
CDR3aa: CACKREHRDVGELFF

abundance: NA
j_gene: TRBJ2-7
v_gene: TRBV5-6
d_gene: NA
CDR3nt: TGTGCCAGCAGCTTGGGGGGGGTCCTCGAGCAGTACTTC
CDR3aa: CASSLGGVLEQYF

abundance: NA
j_gene: TRBJ2-3
v_gene: TRBV6-5
d_gene: TRBD2
CDR3nt: TGTGCCAGCAGTTACCAGCGGGATAGGCGAGATACGCAGTATTTT
CDR3aa: CASSYQRDRRDTQYF

abundance: NA
j_gene: TRBJ2-1
v_gene: TRBV4-1
d_gene: NA
CDR3nt: TGCGCCAGCAGCCAGTCCACCGGGGGTGAGCAGTTCTTC
CDR3aa: CASSQSTGGEQFF

abundance: NA
j_gene: TRBJ2-6
v_gene: TRBV7-3
d_gene: NA
CDR3nt: TGTGCCAGCATGGAAGGGGCTGGGGCCAACGTCCTGACTTTC
CDR3aa: CASMEGAGANVLTF

abundance: NA
j_gene: TRBJ1-1
v_gene: TRBV18
d_gene: NA
CDR3nt: TGTGCCAGCTCACCACAATCCGGGGGGGACACTGAAGCTTTCTTT
CDR3aa: CASSPQSGGDTEAFF

abundance: few
j_gene: TRBJ2-7
v_gene: TRBV5-1
d_gene: TRBD1
CDR3nt: TGCGCCAGCAGCTTGGGGACAGGGGGCTACGAGCAGTACTTC
CDR3aa: CASSLGTGGYEQYF

abundance: few
j_gene: TRBJ1-3
v_gene: TRBV4-2
d_gene: NA
CDR3nt: TGTGCCAGCAGCCAAGAAGTGGGACACCTCTCTGGAAACACCATATATTTT
CDR3aa: CASSQEVGHLSGNTIYF

abundance: once
j_gene: TRBJ1-1
v_gene: TRBV19
d_gene: TRBD1
CDR3nt: TGTGCCAGTAGTTTCCGGGACAGAGAAGCTTTCTTT
CDR3aa: CASSFRDREAFF

abundance: NA
j_gene: TRBJ2-6
v_gene: TRBV6-1
d_gene: TRBD1
CDR3nt: TGTGCCAGCAGTCTACAGGGGAATGGGGCCAACGTCCTGACTTTC
CDR3aa: CASSLQGNGANVLTF

abundance: NA
j_gene: TRBJ2-3
v_gene: TRBV6-1
d_gene: TRBD2
CDR3nt: TGTGCCAGCAGTGCCATAGCGGGATTGGGGACAGATACGCAGTATTTT
CDR3aa: CASSAIAGLGTDTQYF

abundance: NA
j_gene: TRBJ1-2
v_gene: TRBV10-2
d_gene: TRBD1
CDR3nt: TGCGCCAGCAGGCTAGGTGCAGGGGGAAATGGCTACACCTTC
CDR3aa: CASRLGAGGNGYTF

abundance: NA
j_gene: TRBJ2-7
v_gene: TRBV4-3
d_gene: TRBD1
CDR3nt: TGCGCCAGCAGCCAAGACGGACAGGGGGGGTTCTACGAGCAGTACTTC
CDR3aa: CASSQDGQGGFYEQYF

abundance: NA
j_gene: TRBJ1-5
v_gene: TRBV6-5
d_gene: TRBD1
CDR3nt: TGTGCCAGCAGTTCGGGGACAGACTCTTTTCCGCATTTT
CDR3aa: CASSSGTDSFPHF

abundance: NA
j_gene: TRBJ2-7
v_gene: TRBV7-9
d_gene: NA
CDR3nt: TGTTCCAGCAGCTTAGTGAGCGAGCAGTACTTC
CDR3aa: CSSSLVSEQYF

abundance: few
j_gene: TRBJ2-7
v_gene: TRBV4-3
d_gene: TRBD2
CDR3nt: TGCGCCAGCAGCCAAGCCCTGGGACTAGCGGGAGGGAGCTCCTACGAGCAGTACTTC
CDR3aa: CASSQALGLAGGSSYEQYF

abundance: NA
j_gene: TRBJ1-1
v_gene: TRBV6-5
d_gene: NA
CDR3nt: TGTGCCAGCAGCAACAGGGCGGACACTGAAGCTTTCTTT
CDR3aa: CASSNRADTEAFF

abundance: NA
j_gene: TRBJ1-5
v_gene: TRBV28
d_gene: NA
CDR3nt: TGTGCCAGCAGTTTTGGGGGGAGCAATCAGCCCCAGCATTTT
CDR3aa: CASSFGGSNQPQHF

abundance: NA
j_gene: TRBJ2-5
v_gene: TRBV7-3
d_gene: NA
CDR3nt: TGTGCCAGCAGCGGAGGGGGCGATGAGACCCAGTACTTC
CDR3aa: CASSGGGDETQYF

abundance: few
j_gene: TRBJ1-3
v_gene: TRBV19
d_gene: NA
CDR3nt: TGTGCCAGTAGTCCAGGGGTGACTGGAAACACCATATATTTT
CDR3aa: CASSPGVTGNTIYF